The 26 T cell receptor beta chains presented below share a single source sample, sequenced in a study of Ad26.COV2.S vaccination and SARS-CoV-2 variants. Sequencing used immunoSEQ multiplex PCR; TCRdb keeps in-frame clones, though not all of them. Among roughly 380,000 clones listed, roughly 84% were seen once. Treatment in this sample: some 20 received Ad26.COV2.S at low or high dose, single or two shots; about five received placebo; per-sample allocation not given. After the first vaccine or placebo injection, samples were drawn on day 63. The sequences come from peripheral blood, collected in a trial of Ad26.COV2.S vaccine versus placebo. The receptors were sampled from a person between 18 and 59 years old who received the Ad26.COV2.S COVID-19 vaccine or a placebo.

This clone was counted once. The V and J genes are TRBV7-6 and TRBJ2-3; weak D call: TRBD2 (5 bases). Trimming shortened V by 1 base and J by 8 bases, and 7 bases separated the two germline ends. This CDR3 comprises 12 residues. The germline V gene encodes CDR1 SGHVS and CDR2 FNYEAQ. The CDR3 region is CASSLGGSTQYF. The CDR3 nucleotides are TGTGCCAGCAGCTTAGGTGGGAGTACGCAGTATTTT.

The chain has TRBV29-1 and TRBJ2-7; D may be TRBD2 (5 bases). This CDR3 comprises 11 residues. The V gene lost 7 bases and the J gene lost 2 bases, with 9 bases spanning the gap. The V gene's germline CDR1 is SQVTM and CDR2 ANQGSEA. The CDR3 is CSGGGAYEQYF. The CDR3 DNA reads TGCAGCGGCGGAGGAGCCTACGAGCAGTACTTC.

This sequence joins TRBV6-2 or TRBV6-3 and TRBJ2-3, with 11 nucleotides matching TRBD2. Germline V CDR1 and CDR2: MNHEY, SVGEGT. CDR3 length equals 17 residues. The trim removed 2 bases at V and 2 bases at J, leaving 6 bases unmatched. The CDR3 spells CASSYQLGLADTDTQYF. Written as DNA, the CDR3 is TGTGCCAGCAGTTACCAGTTGGGACTAGCGGACACAGATACGCAGTATTTT.

The sample holds a few counts of this clone. The chain is built from TRBV13 and TRBJ1-1; D is uncertain. The CDR3 totals 13 residues. Between the trimmed V and J ends, which lost 4 bases and 3 bases, there was a span of 9 bases. Germline V gives CDR1 PRHDT, CDR2 FYEKMQ (reference sequence). The CDR3 DNA sequence: TGTGCCAGCAGCTGGGGAGGTGACACTGAAGCTTTCTTT. Its protein product is CASSWGGDTEAFF.

As to this clone: Other nucleotide sequences in the sample specify the same CDR3. The chain carries TRBV7-2 and TRBJ2-7; the match to TRBD2 covers 9 bases. The CDR3 is 16 residues long. The germline gives CDR1 SGHTA, CDR2 FQGNSA. Trimming at V came to 2 bases and at J to 2 bases, leaving 7 bases not matched to a gene. This chain's CDR3 is CASSLSAPSGAYEQYF. CDR3 in DNA: TGTGCCAGCAGCTTATCGGCCCCTAGCGGGGCCTACGAGCAGTACTTC.

This chain uses TRBV5-1 with TRBJ2-3; TRBD2 matches 8 bases. Germline CDR1 and CDR2: SGHRS and YFSETQ. The CDR3 has 16 residues. V was pared by 4 bases and J by 4 bases, with 11 bases of the junction left unmatched. CDR3 DNA: TGCGCCAGCAGCGTCGCCCGGCGGGGGGAGCCAGATACGCAGTATTTT. It yields the protein CASSVARRGEPDTQYF.

This chain connects TRBV9 to TRBJ1-6, with D maybe TRBD1 (5 bases). The CDR3 sequence is 12 residues long. V dropped 4 bases and J dropped 10 bases, with 9 bases sitting between them. The germline gives CDR1 SGDLS, CDR2 YYNGEE. In nucleotides, the CDR3 is TGTGCCAGCAGCCGGGACGACTCACCCCTCCACTTT. Translating gives CASSRDDSPLHF.

The gene calls are TRBV6-5 and TRBJ1-1; D remains unclear. V lost 4 bases to trimming and J lost 3 bases, with 6 bases between them. The CDR3 is made up of 12 amino acids. Per the germline V gene, CDR1 is MNHEY and CDR2 is SVGAGI. CDR3 sequence reads: CASSLTYTEAFF. The CDR3 region has the DNA TGTGCCAGCAGTTTGACCTACACTGAAGCTTTCTTT.

V usage is TRBV10-3 and J usage is TRBJ2-1; 10 positions agree with TRBD2. The CDR3 sequence is 16 residues long. Trimming at V came to 6 bases and at J to 4 bases, leaving 9 bases not matched to a gene. Germline assignment: CDR1 ENHRY and CDR2 SYGVKD. The CDR3 protein is CAISQERGGSYNEQFF. For the CDR3, the DNA is TGTGCCATCAGCCAAGAGCGGGGGGGCTCGTACAATGAGCAGTTCTTC.

This clone was observed a single time. V and J are TRBV5-1 and TRBJ2-1; unclear D gene. This CDR3 has 15 amino acids. CDR1 is SGHRS, CDR2 YFSETQ, per germline. Trimming cost V 0 bases and J 0 bases, with 7 bases left between them. The CDR3 is CASSLVESSYNEQFF. CDR3 nucleotide sequence: TGCGCCAGCAGCTTGGTAGAAAGCTCCTACAATGAGCAGTTCTTC. Supplemented by reference TRBV5-1 and TRBJ2-1, the full variable domain reads KAGVTQTPRYLIKTRGQQVTLSCSPISGHRSVSWYQQTPGQGLQFLFEYFSETQRNKGNFPGRFSGRQFSNSRSEMNVSTLELGDSALYLCASSLVESSYNEQFFGPGTRLTVL.

This clone was picked up one time. The rearrangement joins TRBV4-3 to TRBJ2-5; 14 nucleotides match TRBD2. V was clipped by 5 bases and J by 4 bases; unmatched bases: 3. The CDR3 has 15 amino acids. Germline values: CDR1 LGHNA, CDR2 YSLEER. CDR3 coding DNA: TGCGCCAGCAGCTGGACTAGCGGGGGGCCAGAGACCCAGTACTTC. As protein: CASSWTSGGPETQYF.

The rearrangement joins TRBV7-2 to TRBJ1-4; D is unclear. The germline gives CDR1 SGHTA, CDR2 FQGNSA. With 4 bases removed from V and 11 bases from J, the gap between germline ends came to 11 bases. The CDR3 consists of 12 residues. CDR3 amino acids: CASSSSVGKLFF. The CDR3 nucleotides are TGTGCCAGCAGCTCCTCGGTTGGGAAACTGTTTTTT.

This clone was recorded once. The chain has TRBV18 and TRBJ1-5; D call uncertain. Per the germline V gene, CDR1 is KGHSH and CDR2 is LQKENI. This CDR3 is built from 15 residues. Trimming took off 2 bases at V and 4 bases at J, with 12 bases between the two ends. CDR3 bases: TGTGCCAGCTCACCAGGTCCCCCGGGAAATCAGCCCCAGCATTTT. Amino acid sequence: CASSPGPPGNQPQHF.

The chain is built from TRBV30 and TRBJ1-1; D unresolved. The germline gives CDR1 GTSNPN, CDR2 SVGIG (reference sequence). This CDR3 is built from 13 residues. V lost 2 bases and J lost 4, with 11 bases in between. This chain's CDR3 is CAWSPRKSTEAFF. CDR3 in DNA: TGTGCCTGGAGTCCCCGGAAGAGCACTGAAGCTTTCTTT.

This clone has only a few counts. The sample holds other DNA sequences that translate to the same CDR3. The chain is built from TRBV7-2 and TRBJ1-5; unclear D gene. The V end was cut by 1 base, the J end by 5 bases, with 3 bases between. CDR3 size: 12 residues. Germline CDR1 and CDR2: SGHTA and FQGNSA. This CDR3 is CASSLGYQPQHF. CDR3 nucleotide sequence: TGTGCCAGCAGCTTAGGGTATCAGCCCCAGCATTTT.

The V call is TRBV13, the J call TRBJ1-1; 9 bases fit TRBD1. The germline V gene encodes CDR1 PRHDT and CDR2 FYEKMQ (reference sequence). The V segment lost 1 base and the J segment 11 bases; nucleotides outside the gene matches: 11. This CDR3 region has 15 residues. The CDR3 is CASSLDGQGLEGAFF. Written as DNA, the CDR3 is TGTGCCAGCAGCTTAGACGGACAGGGGCTCGAGGGGGCTTTCTTT. Looking up the rest from reference TRBV13 and TRBJ1-1 gives the full variable domain: AAGVIQSPRHLIKEKRETATLKCYPIPRHDTVYWYQQGPGQDPQFLISFYEKMQSDKGSIPDRFSAQQFSDYHSELNMSSLELGDSALYFCASSLDGQGLEGAFFGQGTRLTVV.

Concerning this clone: Other DNA sequences of this sample code for an identical CDR3. The chain uses TRBV5-6 and TRBJ1-1; D gene uncertain. The CDR3 runs 12 residues. V shed 1 base and J shed 5 bases, with 6 bases lying between them. Germline-derived CDR1 and CDR2 are SGHDT and YYEEEE. The CDR3 DNA follows: TGTGCCAGCAGCTTGCGCGGTACTGAAGCTTTCTTT. Residues: CASSLRGTEAFF.

This sequence joins TRBV18 and TRBJ1-2; unclear D gene. Germline V lookup: CDR1 KGHSH, CDR2 LQKENI. The CDR3 is 15 amino acids. V was trimmed by 0 bases and J by 8 bases, leaving 16 bases between them. CDR3 nucleotides: TGTGCCAGCTCACCACCGTCGACGGGGTTTAGGGGCTACACCTTC. Its translation: CASSPPSTGFRGYTF.

This sequence joins TRBV19 and TRBJ2-5, with 8 bases lining up with TRBD1. CDR3 length equals 14 residues. Unmatched junction bases numbered 6, after V lost 5 bases and J lost 4 bases. Germline V gene data show CDR1 as LNHDA and CDR2 as SQIVND (reference sequence). DNA of the CDR3: TGTGCCAGTAGTTCGACAGGGGTTTCAGAGACCCAGTACTTC. Protein sequence: CASSSTGVSETQYF. Together with reference TRBV19 and TRBJ2-5, the CDR3 gives the full variable domain: DGGITQSPKYLFRKEGQNVTLSCEQNLNHDAMYWYRQDPGQGLRLIYYSQIVNDFQKGDIAEGYSVSREKKESFPLTVTSAQKNPTAFYLCASSSTGVSETQYFGPGTRLLVL.

V and J are TRBV6-4 and TRBJ1-4; D uncertain. CDR1 and CDR2 (germline): MRHNA, SNTAGT. Trimming shortened V by 0 bases and J by 0 bases, and 8 bases separated the two germline ends. This CDR3 contains 16 residues. The CDR3 DNA reads as TGTGCCAGCAGTGACTCCCAATATGCAACTAATGAAAAACTGTTTTTT. Translation: CASSDSQYATNEKLFF.

The V call is TRBV28, the J call TRBJ1-4; D gene uncertain. The CDR3 is 15 residues long. The germline V gene encodes CDR1 MDHEN and CDR2 SYDVKM. The V gene lost 5 bases and the J gene lost 2 bases, with 12 bases spanning the gap. CDR3 region: CASSLPVGTNEKLFF. DNA for the CDR3: TGTGCCAGCAGTCTCCCTGTTGGGACTAATGAAAAACTGTTTTTT.

The chain links TRBV10-3 to TRBJ1-2; D perhaps matches TRBD1 (6 bases). Looked up from germline, CDR1 is ENHRY and CDR2 is SYGVKD. The CDR3 has 15 residues. Trimming pared 7 bases from V and 0 bases from J, leaving 15 bases between. This chain's CDR3 is CAIKVEQGPNYGYTF. The CDR3 DNA reads as TGTGCCATCAAAGTCGAGCAGGGGCCTAACTATGGCTACACCTTC.

The count of this clone is one. Written as DNA, the CDR3 is TGCGCCAGCAGCCAAAAGGCCAGCGGGGGGGCAGGAGATACGCAGTATTTT. Its protein product is CASSQKASGGAGDTQYF. The chain combines TRBV4-1 with TRBJ2-3, with 10 nucleotides matching TRBD2. CDR3 length equals 17 residues. After removal of 2 bases from V and 5 bases from J, the junction contained 10 bases not matched to a gene. Germline V lookup: CDR1 MGHRA, CDR2 YSYEKL.

The sample holds a few counts of this clone. V usage is TRBV7-3 and J usage is TRBJ1-1; D unclear. Trimming removed 3 bases from V and 0 bases from J, with 5 bases in between. The germline V gene has CDR1 SGHTA and CDR2 FQGTGA. The CDR3 length is 13 residues. The CDR3 DNA sequence: TGTGCCAGCAGCTTTAACATGAACACTGAAGCTTTCTTT. Encoded protein: CASSFNMNTEAFF.

The chain joins TRBV19 to TRBJ2-7; a weak D match, TRBD2 (6 bases). The CDR3 has 11 amino acids. V gave up 9 bases and J gave up 7 bases, with 13 bases separating them. Germline lookup yields CDR1 LNHDA and CDR2 SQIVND (reference sequence). CDR3 protein: CASRGLGEQYF. The CDR3 DNA sequence: TGTGCCAGCCGGGGGTTGGGTGAGCAGTACTTC.

This clone occurred a few times. The chain is built from TRBV10-1 and TRBJ1-6; D not resolved. The CDR3 covers 13 residues. Between the trimmed V and J ends, which lost 0 bases and 9 bases, there was a span of 6 bases. CDR1 is WNHNN and CDR2 is SYGVQD in the germline V gene (reference sequence). CDR3 loop: CASSESNLSPLHF. The CDR3 DNA follows: TGCGCCAGCAGTGAGTCGAATCTTTCACCCCTCCACTTT.